Presented here are 24 T cell receptor beta chains from one specimen sequenced in a study of tumor-infiltrating lymphocytes in oesophageal squamous cell carcinoma. TCRdb re-derived calls from the PCR reads in MiXCR, one entry per CDR3 protein. This repertoire shows about 19,000 distinct CDR3 sequences, about two fifths found once; its top ten account for roughly 7.1%. The sequencing input was blood. The receptor source for this set is a male donor with esophageal squamous cell carcinoma.

By share, this clonotype counts as medium-sized (0.01 to 0.1%). The chain links TRBV7-9 to TRBJ1-2; D might be TRBD1 (5 bases). V gave up 5 bases and J gave up 4 bases, with 11 bases separating them. The CDR3 has 13 amino acids. Germline-derived CDR1 and CDR2 are SEHNR and FQNEAQ (reference sequence). CDR3 bases: TGTGCCAGCAGCCACGGGGGGACCTATGGCTACACCTTC. It encodes CASSHGGTYGYTF.

Turning to this clonotype: Given the absence of the conserved phenylalanine or tryptophan at the CDR3 end, a read error is likely. The DNA is left out, because the CDR3 cannot be placed on it with certainty; the CDR3 is given as TCRdb lists it. The chain links TRBV28 to TRBJ2-7. The germline V gene has CDR1 MDHEN and CDR2 SYDVKM. 14 amino acids form the CDR3, both terminal residues included. CDR3 loop: CASSQRGYGYTFGS.

By share, this clonotype counts as medium-sized. The chain carries TRBV7-2 and TRBJ2-2, with 7 bases lining up with TRBD2. The J segment lost 1 base and the V segment lost 2 bases, leaving 1 base of the junction unmatched. Per the germline V gene, CDR1 is SGHTA and CDR2 is FQGNSA. The CDR3 is 15 residues long. CDR3 DNA sequence: TGTGCCAGCAGCTTACTAGCGGTGAACACCGGGGAGCTGTTTTTT. It translates to CASSLLAVNTGELFF.

This clonotype was observed many times. The chain recombines TRBV6-6 with TRBJ2-7; tentative D call: TRBD1 (5 bases). V lost 2 bases, J lost 4 bases, and 9 bases lay in between. Germline CDR1 reads MNHNY; CDR2 reads SVGAGI (reference sequence). This CDR3 contains 13 residues. CDR3 residues: CASSYGRAYEQYF. For the CDR3, the DNA is TGTGCCAGCAGTTACGGCAGGGCATACGAGCAGTACTTC.

The chain uses TRBV7-2 and TRBJ2-3; 8 nucleotides align to TRBD1. V lost 5 bases and J lost 0; bases outside the gene matches: 10. This CDR3 has 17 residues. Germline V gene lookup returns CDR1 SGHTA and CDR2 FQGNSA. Here the CDR3 reads CASSPRQGLQSTDTQYF. CDR3 nucleotides: TGTGCCAGCAGCCCTCGACAGGGGCTTCAGAGCACAGATACGCAGTATTTT.

The gene calls are TRBV7-2 and TRBJ2-1, with D hard to call. The last part of the DNA fits TRBJ2-7 better; the J call may be wrong. The V gene's germline CDR1 is SGHTA and CDR2 FQGNSA. This CDR3 has 14 residues. The CDR3 DNA is TGTGCCAGCAGCGTCCTAGTGGGGTCCTACGAGCAGTACTTC. This encodes CASSVLVGSYEQYF.

This clonotype was seen ten or more times. Since a much larger clone is just one base distant, this may be a read error. The chain employs TRBV7-3 and TRBJ2-7; tentatively, D is TRBD1 (5 bases). The ends were cut back, 2 bases at V and 7 bases at J, with 18 bases in the middle. Germline CDR1 reads SGHTA; CDR2 reads FQGTGA. The CDR3 is 15 amino acids. CDR3 sequence: CASSLSGHSGNEQYF. The CDR3 coding sequence is TGTGCCAGCAGCTTATCAGGACACTCTGGGAATGAGCAGTACTTC.

This chain links TRBV7-2 with TRBJ1-2; a weak D match, TRBD1 (5 bases). Germline values: CDR1 SGHTA, CDR2 FQGNSA. CDR3 size: 14 residues. The V gene lost 1 base and the J gene lost 0 bases, with 6 bases spanning the gap. CDR3 loop: CASSLGGSNYGYTF. CDR3 DNA: TGTGCCAGCAGCTTAGGGGGGTCTAACTATGGCTACACCTTC.

The CDR3 loop is CASSFGVLSYNEQFF. CDR3 in DNA: TGTGCCAGCAGCTTCGGGGTACTGTCCTACAATGAGCAGTTCTTC. The gene calls are TRBV11-1 and TRBJ2-1; TRBD2 might be the D (5 bases). The CDR3 is made up of 15 amino acids. Per germline, CDR1 SGHAT and CDR2 FQDESV (reference sequence). V was shortened by 3 bases and J by 1 base, with 10 bases between the two germline ends.

This clonotype has at least ten counts. The V gene is TRBV5-1, the J gene TRBJ1-1; D is uncertain. CDR1 and CDR2 from the germline V gene are SGHRS and YFSETQ. The CDR3 has 13 residues. V gave up 1 base and J gave up 0 bases, with 4 bases separating them. CDR3 residues: CASSLTMNTEAFF. In DNA form, the CDR3 reads TGCGCCAGCAGCTTGACGATGAACACTGAAGCTTTCTTT.

This clonotype showed up just a few times. The chain's CDR3 is CASSSLTGRSQETQYF. The CDR3 bases are TGTGCCAGCAGCTCGCTTACGGGACGCTCGCAAGAGACCCAGTACTTC. This sequence joins TRBV7-8 and TRBJ2-5, with D perhaps TRBD1 or TRBD2 (5 bases each). The length of the CDR3 is 16 residues. The V gene lost 4 bases and the J gene lost 2 bases, with 17 bases spanning the gap. The germline V gene has CDR1 SGHVS and CDR2 FQNEAQ.

Judged by abundance, this clonotype is medium-sized. The chain combines TRBV28 with TRBJ2-7, with D maybe TRBD2 (6 bases). V lost 7 bases and J lost 5, with 21 bases in between. CDR3 length equals 15 residues. CDR1 is MDHEN, CDR2 SYDVKM, per germline. The CDR3 nucleotides read TGTGCCAGCATTGGCAGGGAGGCTGCTGCAGACGAGCAGTACTTC. Protein: CASIGREAAADEQYF.

Judged by abundance, this clonotype is medium-sized. The chain combines TRBV12-3 or TRBV12-4 with TRBJ2-2; maybe TRBD2 (5 bases). V was shortened by 7 bases and J by 6 bases, with 12 bases between the two germline ends. CDR3 length: 13 residues. CDR3 sequence: CASKIALAGELFF. CDR3 nucleotide sequence: TGTGCCAGCAAAATAGCGTTGGCCGGGGAGCTGTTTTTT.

This rearrangement joins TRBV15 to TRBJ2-5; no clear D. The DNA matches TRBJ2-7 better at its end, which makes the J call doubtful. Germline values: CDR1 LNHNV, CDR2 YYDKDF (reference sequence). The length of the CDR3 is 14 residues. This CDR3 reads CATSRGVQTYEQYF. For the CDR3, the DNA is TGTGCCACCAGCAGAGGGGTGCAGACCTACGAGCAGTACTTC.

The chain combines TRBV7-3 with TRBJ2-1; 8 bases are a match to TRBD2. The CDR3 loop spans 17 amino acids. V shed 4 bases, J shed 7 bases, and the junction held 15 bases outside the gene matches. CDR1 and CDR2 from the germline V gene are SGHTA and FQGTGA. The CDR3 spells CASSSGLAGAWGNEQFF. CDR3 bases: TGTGCCAGCAGCTCAGGACTAGCCGGGGCTTGGGGGAATGAGCAGTTCTTC.

Sample share makes this clonotype medium-sized. The gene calls are TRBV12-3 or TRBV12-4 and TRBJ2-7, with 7 bases that match TRBD1. This CDR3 has 14 residues. V was pared by 6 bases and J by 2 bases, with 7 bases of the junction left unmatched. The CDR3 loop reads CASRSHRGAYEQYF. The DNA for the CDR3 is TGTGCCAGCAGATCCCACAGGGGCGCCTACGAGCAGTACTTC.

The sample holds many counts of this clonotype. The chain couples TRBV10-3 to TRBJ2-7, with a possible D match to TRBD1 (6 bases). The CDR3 sequence is 15 residues long. V was cut by 4 bases and J by 6 bases, with 19 bases left in between. Germline CDR1 is ENHRY and CDR2 is SYGVKD. The chain's CDR3 is CAISAQGTPVGEQYF. The CDR3 nucleotides read TGTGCCATCAGTGCACAGGGTACCCCGGTCGGCGAGCAGTACTTC.

V and J are TRBV2 and TRBJ2-7; 8 bases align to TRBD2. Per the germline V gene, CDR1 is SNHLY and CDR2 is FYNNEI. The junction had 11 bases not matched to a gene; V was cut back by 3 bases and J by 7 bases. The CDR3 consists of 15 residues. The CDR3 coding sequence is TGTGCCAGCAGTGAGAGGCGGGAGGCTTACAATGAGCAGTACTTC. Its translation: CASSERREAYNEQYF.

The sample holds many counts of this clonotype. The chain carries TRBV7-9 and TRBJ2-7; D gene uncertain. The CDR3 is 11 residues long. V dropped 3 bases and J dropped 7 bases, with 7 bases sitting between them. CDR1 is SEHNR, CDR2 FQNEAQ, per germline (reference sequence). CDR3: CASSFSWEQYF. CDR3 sequence (DNA): TGTGCCAGCAGCTTCTCGTGGGAGCAGTACTTC.

This clonotype is a singleton in its sample. The conserved closing phenylalanine or tryptophan is absent in this CDR3, likely reflecting a read error. The limits of the CDR3 on the DNA are not certain, so only TCRdb's listed CDR3 is given. The chain carries TRBV5-1 and TRBJ2-1; the DNA was not compared with TRBD2, the D call given in the table. Germline V CDR1 and CDR2: SGHRS, YFSETQ. The CDR3 length equals 18 residues, ends included. CDR3: CASSSSQGGFQRGYTFGS.

V is TRBV6-1 and J is TRBJ1-5; D gene unclear. Germline-derived CDR1 and CDR2 are MNHNS and SASEGT. The V end was cut by 5 bases, the J end by 3 bases, with 8 bases between. CDR3 length: 13 amino acids. CDR3 DNA sequence: TGTGCCAGCAGTTTCGACACCAATCAGCCCCAGCATTTT. Its protein product is CASSFDTNQPQHF.

Comments on this clonotype: A much larger clone sits a single nucleotide away, making a read error possible. The gene calls are TRBV28 and TRBJ2-3, with D perhaps TRBD1 (6 bases). The germline V and J ends were trimmed by 1 base and 14 bases, with 19 bases remaining between them. Per the germline V gene, CDR1 is MDHEN and CDR2 is SYDVKM. The CDR3 runs to 14 residues. CDR3 sequence (DNA): TGTGCCAGCAGTTTATTAGGGGACACCGGGGAGCTGTATTTT. Its translation: CASSLLGDTGELYF.

In this sample, this clonotype turned up many times. This sequence may be a read error, since a much larger clone differs from it by one base. The chain employs TRBV12-5 and TRBJ2-3; TRBD2 matches 12 bases. Germline loops: CDR1 LGHNT, CDR2 FRNRAP. This CDR3 is 17 amino acids long. The V gene end was trimmed by 4 bases and the J gene end by 14 bases; junction bases not matched to a gene: 19. The CDR3 protein is CASGSRTSGRNTGELYF. CDR3 in DNA: TGTGCTAGTGGTTCAAGAACTAGCGGGAGGAACACCGGGGAGCTGTATTTT.

This clonotype was seen repeatedly, ten times or more. As DNA, the CDR3 is TGCAGTGCTAGAGATCGGCTAGCGGGATCCCAAGAGACCCAGTACTTC. Amino acids: CSARDRLAGSQETQYF. The chain couples TRBV20-1 to TRBJ2-5, with TRBD2 matching over 9 bases. Germline CDR1 reads DFQATT; CDR2 reads SNEGSKA (reference sequence). The CDR3 runs to 16 residues. V dropped 0 bases and J dropped 1; count of bases not matched to a gene: 6.